This T cell receptor (beta chain) was recovered during a study of cytomegalovirus exposure and HLA in healthy donors. The protocol was immunoSEQ multiplex PCR, while the TCRdb copy is restricted to in-frame clones and leaves out a portion. The data contain 200,000 to 250,000 clones, about nine tenths of them singletons. Germline loops: CDR1 SGHDT, CDR2 YYEEEE. V lost 0 bases to trimming and J lost 3 bases; unmatched junction nucleotides: 10. CDR3 length equals 17 residues. The source material was PBMCs. The chain combines TRBV5-6 with TRBJ2-7; 9 positions agree with TRBD2. This TCR was recovered from a woman aged 18-29 years in good health and CMV-seropositive. This chain's CDR3 is CASSLAFSSGRNYEQYF. In DNA, the CDR3 is TGTGCCAGCAGCTTGGCCTTTAGCAGCGGGAGGAACTACGAGCAGTACTTC.